The 28 T cell receptor beta chains below all came from one sample that was sequenced in a study of T cells after yellow fever vaccination. Each CDR3 protein is one row after TCRdb ran MiXCR on the 5' RACE reads. This sample carries fewer than 400,000 distinct CDR3 sequences, around 10% of them seen once, and the ten largest clones take about 3%. This specimen consisted of CD4+ T cells sorted from PBMCs, obtained 45 days after the yellow fever booster vaccination. Receptor source: a man between 18 and 29 years old who received the YFV17D yellow fever vaccine.

The chain recombines TRBV7-2 with TRBJ1-6; unclear D gene. V was shortened by 1 base and J by 9 bases, with 4 bases between the two germline ends. The length of the CDR3 is 12 residues. Germline V gene data show CDR1 as SGHTA and CDR2 as FQGNSA. For the CDR3, the DNA is TGTGCCAGCAGCTTAGATATTTCACCCCTCCACTTT. Translated, it gives CASSLDISPLHF.

This clonotype was seen repeatedly, ten times or more. The rearrangement links TRBV5-1 to TRBJ2-5; 7 nucleotides line up with TRBD1. CDR1 and CDR2 from the germline V gene are SGHRS and YFSETQ. Trimming took 0 bases from V and 5 from J; bases not matched to a gene: 7. CDR3 size: 15 residues. The CDR3 spells CASSLEGASAETQYF. DNA for the CDR3: TGCGCCAGCAGCTTGGAGGGGGCTAGTGCGGAGACCCAGTACTTC.

The V gene is TRBV2, the J gene TRBJ1-5; D unclear. Trimming stripped 6 bases from V and 8 bases from J, with 8 bases between. The CDR3 runs to 11 residues. The germline V gene encodes CDR1 SNHLY and CDR2 FYNNEI. The CDR3, as DNA: TGTGCCAGCAGAGGAGCTGAGCCCCAGCATTTT. This sequence encodes CASRGAEPQHF.

The V and J genes are TRBV5-4 and TRBJ2-3; a weak D match, TRBD1 (6 bases). In germline, CDR1 is SGHNT, CDR2 YYREEE (reference sequence). The V and J ends lost 3 bases and 1 base respectively, with 15 bases between them. CDR3 length: 16 residues. CDR3 protein: CASSSQGWSGTDTQYF. In nucleotides, the CDR3 is TGTGCCAGCAGCTCGCAGGGGTGGTCCGGCACAGATACGCAGTATTTT.

This clonotype was seen a few times. The chain recombines TRBV12-3 or TRBV12-4 with TRBJ2-3, with 11 bases fitting TRBD2. This CDR3 is built from 15 residues. V was clipped by 6 bases and J by 4 bases; unmatched bases: 6. This CDR3 is CASRAGTSGADTQYF. DNA for the CDR3: TGTGCCAGCAGAGCCGGGACTAGCGGCGCAGATACGCAGTATTTT.

The table lists this clonotype with a few counts. The chain recombines TRBV27 with TRBJ1-5, with D possibly TRBD1 on 6 matching bases. Trimming pared 5 bases from V and 3 bases from J, leaving 8 bases between. The CDR3 contains 13 residues. The germline gives CDR1 MNHEY, CDR2 SMNVEV (reference sequence). The CDR3 loop reads CASSGGFNQPQHF. As DNA, the CDR3 is TGTGCCAGCAGTGGGGGCTTCAATCAGCCCCAGCATTTT.

This clonotype was observed a handful of times. The chain combines TRBV5-4 with TRBJ1-1; D perhaps matches TRBD1 (5 bases). Trimming shortened V by 6 bases and J by 0 bases, and 12 bases separated the two germline ends. CDR1 is SGHNT, CDR2 YYREEE, per germline (reference sequence). CDR3 length equals 14 residues. The chain's CDR3 is CASTRDTMNTEAFF. Here the CDR3 DNA reads TGTGCCAGCACCAGGGATACGATGAACACTGAAGCTTTCTTT.

This clonotype was picked up a small number of times. The J gene is TRBJ1-2, the V gene TRBV7-9; TRBD1 matches 12 bases. The V gene end was trimmed by 5 bases and the J gene end by 14 bases; junction bases not matched to a gene: 18. Germline V gives CDR1 SEHNR, CDR2 FQNEAQ (reference sequence). The CDR3 length is 16 residues. The CDR3 here is CASSRDGTGTGGAGTF. The DNA of the CDR3 is TGTGCCAGCAGCCGTGACGGGACCGGGACAGGGGGCGCAGGTACCTTC.

In this sample, this clonotype turned up many times. The J gene is TRBJ1-4, the V gene TRBV7-9; perhaps TRBD1 as D (6 bases). The V gene's germline CDR1 is SEHNR and CDR2 FQNEAQ (reference sequence). This CDR3 has 14 amino acids. Trimming removed 3 bases from V and 5 bases from J, with 10 bases in between. The CDR3 nucleotides read TGTGCCAGCAGCTTGGGGGGCGCAAATGAAAAACTGTTTTTT. Protein: CASSLGGANEKLFF.

This clonotype was seen repeatedly, ten times or more. The rearrangement uses TRBV4-1 and TRBJ2-2; 8 nucleotides align to TRBD2. V was clipped by 0 bases and J by 3 bases; unmatched bases: 6. Germline V lookup: CDR1 MGHRA, CDR2 YSYEKL. The CDR3 consists of 17 residues. CDR3 residues: CASSQDTSGGHTGELFF. The CDR3 coding sequence is TGCGCCAGCAGCCAAGATACAAGCGGGGGACACACCGGGGAGCTGTTTTTT.

This clonotype occurred a few times. V is TRBV5-1 and J is TRBJ2-2; D remains ambiguous. Germline lookup yields CDR1 SGHRS and CDR2 YFSETQ. CDR3 length: 15 residues. Trimming cost V 0 bases and J 4 bases, with 10 bases left between them. CDR3 loop: CASSLVTQATGELFF. CDR3 nucleotide sequence: TGCGCCAGCAGCTTGGTTACTCAGGCCACCGGGGAGCTGTTTTTT.

This clonotype was recorded at least ten times. This rearrangement joins TRBV7-9 to TRBJ2-3; 8 bases align to TRBD2. This CDR3 contains 16 residues. The trim removed 5 bases at V and 2 bases at J, leaving 9 bases unmatched. The germline V gene has CDR1 SEHNR and CDR2 FQNEAQ (reference sequence). CDR3 sequence reads: CASSPPGLAATDTQYF. In nucleotides, the CDR3 is TGTGCCAGCAGCCCTCCCGGACTAGCCGCCACAGATACGCAGTATTTT.

This clonotype appeared many times. The rearrangement joins TRBV5-5 to TRBJ2-4; D may match TRBD1 or TRBD2 (6 bases each). Trimming cost V 0 bases and J 3 bases, with 16 bases left between them. This CDR3 region has 17 residues. Germline lookup yields CDR1 SGHKS and CDR2 YYEKEE (reference sequence). In DNA form, the CDR3 reads TGTGCCAGCAGCTTGGGCCTCGGGGGCTTCCACAAAAACATTCAGTACTTC. This codes for CASSLGLGGFHKNIQYF.

The V and J genes are TRBV6-5 and TRBJ1-1; tentatively, D is TRBD1 (5 bases). The CDR3 is made up of 14 amino acids. V was clipped by 5 bases and J by 0 bases, with 10 bases between them. Germline CDR1 and CDR2: MNHEY and SVGAGI. The CDR3 region has the DNA TGTGCCAGCAGTCGACAGAACATGAACACTGAAGCTTTCTTT. Translation: CASSRQNMNTEAFF.

V gene TRBV9 combines with J gene TRBJ1-6, with D unclear. Germline CDR1 SGDLS, CDR2 YYNGEE. The CDR3 spans 16 residues. V lost 0 bases and J 6 bases, leaving 13 bases between the germline ends. The CDR3 nucleotides are TGTGCCAGCAGCGTAGCTACCGGTGGAATTAATTCACCCCTCCACTTT. It codes for CASSVATGGINSPLHF.

This clonotype was counted at least ten times. This rearrangement joins TRBV23-1 to TRBJ2-1; D remains unclear. TRBV23-1 is assigned to the ORF class and has an uncertain function. V shed 10 bases and J shed 3 bases, with 13 bases lying between them. CDR3 size: 13 residues. The CDR3 spells CAISGRRYNEQFF. CDR3 DNA sequence: TGCGCCATCTCAGGCAGGCGCTACAATGAGCAGTTCTTC.

This clonotype was picked up many times. The J gene is TRBJ2-7, the V gene TRBV7-2; D unclear. Germline V gene data show CDR1 as SGHTA and CDR2 as FQGNSA. The CDR3 spans 11 residues. Trimming pared 3 bases from V and 3 bases from J, leaving 3 bases between. CDR3 nucleotide sequence: TGTGCCAGCAGCTTTTACTACGAGCAGTACTTC. Protein sequence: CASSFYYEQYF.

The chain recombines TRBV6-6 with TRBJ1-2, with D possibly being TRBD1 (5 bases). Per the germline V gene, CDR1 is MNHNY and CDR2 is SVGAGI (reference sequence). This CDR3 is 14 amino acids long. V lost 6 bases and J lost 4, with 15 bases in between. The CDR3 loop reads CASSLGDSLYGYTF. The CDR3 DNA reads TGTGCCAGCAGCCTTGGAGACAGCCTCTATGGCTACACCTTC.

The J gene is TRBJ2-1, the V gene TRBV7-2, with 9 bases matching TRBD1. The CDR3 runs to 15 residues. Germline values: CDR1 SGHTA, CDR2 FQGNSA. V lost 3 bases and J lost 4; bases outside the gene matches: 4. CDR3 DNA: TGTGCCAGCAGCTTTACAGGGGGCGAGTACAATGAGCAGTTCTTC. It is translated as CASSFTGGEYNEQFF.

The J gene is TRBJ2-2, the V gene TRBV3-1; D unclear. This CDR3 is 14 amino acids long. Trimming cost V 0 bases and J 6 bases, with 8 bases left between them. The V gene's germline CDR1 is LGHDT and CDR2 YNNKEL (reference sequence). CDR3 nucleotides: TGTGCCAGCAGCCAAGAGCTTGTCCCCGGGGAGCTGTTTTTT. Protein: CASSQELVPGELFF. The full variable domain, rest sourced from reference TRBV3-1 and TRBJ2-2, is DTAVSQTPKYLVTQMGNDKSIKCEQNLGHDTMYWYKQDSKKFLKIMFSYNNKELIINETVPNRFSPKSPDKAHLNLHINSLELGDSAVYFCASSQELVPGELFFGEGSRLTVL.

As regards this clonotype: This may stem from a read error, because a much larger clone lies one nucleotide away. The chain carries TRBV4-2 and TRBJ2-5; 9 nucleotides line up with TRBD1. There are 15 residues in the CDR3. The V gene's germline CDR1 is LGHNA and CDR2 YNFKEQ. This chain's CDR3 is CDSSHLGQGKETQYF. The DNA for the CDR3 is TGTGACAGCAGCCACTTGGGACAGGGCAAAGAGACCCAGTACTTC.

This clonotype was picked up a small number of times. The chain's CDR3 is CASSQDLRGQEPQHF. The DNA of the CDR3 is TGTGCCAGCAGCCAAGACCTTAGGGGACAGGAGCCCCAGCATTTT. The chain carries TRBV4-2 and TRBJ1-5, with 8 bases aligning to TRBD1. Trimming removed 0 bases from V and 8 bases from J; junction bases left unmatched: 6. The CDR3 extends over 15 amino acids. Germline V lookup: CDR1 LGHNA, CDR2 YNFKEQ.

At least ten counts were recorded for this clonotype. The chain combines TRBV5-1 with TRBJ2-5; TRBD2 matches at 11 bases. V lost 4 bases, J lost 0 bases, and 8 bases stayed unmatched. Looked up from germline, CDR1 is SGHRS and CDR2 is YFSETQ. This CDR3 contains 17 residues. DNA for the CDR3: TGCGCCAGCAGCCAATCTAGACTAGCGGGGTACCAAGAGACCCAGTACTTC. As protein: CASSQSRLAGYQETQYF.

The V gene is TRBV7-6, the J gene TRBJ1-1; D is unclear. The CDR3 has 15 residues. The V gene's germline CDR1 is SGHVS and CDR2 FNYEAQ. Trimming left V 3 bases short and J 6 bases short, with 17 bases between. The chain's CDR3 is CASSLLPGLSPEAFF. The CDR3 coding sequence is TGTGCCAGCAGCTTGCTACCCGGGCTGAGCCCTGAAGCTTTCTTT.

This clonotype has a count of ten or more. CDR3 protein: CASSWRPVSYEQYF. Here the CDR3 DNA reads TGCGCCAGCAGCTGGAGACCCGTATCCTACGAGCAGTACTTC. The rearrangement uses TRBV5-1 and TRBJ2-7; D unclear. This CDR3 has 14 residues. V shed 3 bases and J shed 1 base, with 11 bases lying between them. Germline-derived CDR1 and CDR2 are SGHRS and YFSETQ. The variable domain in full, with the rest retrieved from reference TRBV5-1 and TRBJ2-7, is KAGVTQTPRYLIKTRGQQVTLSCSPISGHRSVSWYQQTPGQGLQFLFEYFSETQRNKGNFPGRFSGRQFSNSRSEMNVSTLELGDSALYLCASSWRPVSYEQYFGPGTRLTVT.

The chain couples TRBV5-1 to TRBJ1-1; D perhaps matches TRBD1 (5 bases). The CDR3 is made up of 15 amino acids. Between the trimmed V and J ends, which lost 4 bases and 0 bases, there was a span of 13 bases. The germline V gene encodes CDR1 SGHRS and CDR2 YFSETQ. The CDR3 reads CASSDQGGLNTEAFF. CDR3 nucleotide sequence: TGCGCCAGCAGCGACCAGGGAGGGTTGAACACTGAAGCTTTCTTT. The full variable domain, with the rest looked up from reference TRBV5-1 and TRBJ1-1, is KAGVTQTPRYLIKTRGQQVTLSCSPISGHRSVSWYQQTPGQGLQFLFEYFSETQRNKGNFPGRFSGRQFSNSRSEMNVSTLELGDSALYLCASSDQGGLNTEAFFGQGTRLTVV.

This clonotype has a handful of counts. The chain is built from TRBV3-1 and TRBJ2-1; maybe TRBD2 (6 bases). V lost 1 base to trimming and J lost 10 bases, with 11 bases between them. Per germline, CDR1 LGHDT and CDR2 YNNKEL (reference sequence). This CDR3 is 13 amino acids long. CDR3 residues: CASSQGSSGEQFF. Here the CDR3 DNA reads TGTGCCAGCAGCCAAGGGAGTAGCGGCGAGCAGTTCTTC.

This clonotype has a handful of counts. V and J are TRBV7-3 and TRBJ2-3; possibly TRBD1 for D (5 bases). CDR1 is SGHTA, CDR2 FQGTGA, per germline. V shed 2 bases and J shed 6 bases, with 18 bases lying between them. This CDR3 has 16 residues. CDR3 coding DNA: TGTGCCAGCAGCTTAGGTTATGCTAGGGGCATTGATACGCAGTATTTT. Amino acids: CASSLGYARGIDTQYF. Based on the CDR3 plus reference TRBV7-3 and TRBJ2-3, the full variable domain is GAGVSQTPSNKVTEKGKYVELRCDPISGHTALYWYRQSLGQGPEFLIYFQGTGAADDSGLPNDRFFAVRPEGSVSTLKIQRTERGDSAVYLCASSLGYARGIDTQYFGPGTRLTVL.